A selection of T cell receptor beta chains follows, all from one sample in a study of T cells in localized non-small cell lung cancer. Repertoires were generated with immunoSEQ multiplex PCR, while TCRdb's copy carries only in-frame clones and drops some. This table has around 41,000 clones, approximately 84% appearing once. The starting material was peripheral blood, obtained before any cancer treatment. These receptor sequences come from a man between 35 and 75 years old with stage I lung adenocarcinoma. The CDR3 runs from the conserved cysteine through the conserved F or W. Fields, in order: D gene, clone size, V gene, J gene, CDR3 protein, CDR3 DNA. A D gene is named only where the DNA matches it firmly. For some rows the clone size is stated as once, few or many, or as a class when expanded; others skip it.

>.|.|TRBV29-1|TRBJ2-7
CSASKAYEQYF
TGCAGCGCCTCTAAGGCCTACGAGCAGTACTTC
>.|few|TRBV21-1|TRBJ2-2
CASNSPGTTNTGELFF
TGTGCCAGCAATTCACCTGGGACTACGAACACCGGGGAGCTGTTTTTT
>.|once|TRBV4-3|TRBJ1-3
CASSQDRWNTIYF
TGCGCCAGCAGCCAAGATCGGTGGAACACCATATATTTT
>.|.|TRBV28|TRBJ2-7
CASNNRDEGSYEQYF
TGTGCCAGCAACAACCGGGACGAGGGCTCCTACGAGCAGTACTTC
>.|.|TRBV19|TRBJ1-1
CASSMRGLTNTEAFF
TGTGCCAGTAGTATGAGGGGCTTAACGAACACTGAAGCTTTCTTT
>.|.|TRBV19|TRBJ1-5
CASSRAFRQHSNQPQHF
TGTGCCAGTAGTAGGGCCTTTCGCCAACATAGCAATCAGCCCCAGCATTTT
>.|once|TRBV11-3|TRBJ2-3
CASSLTGTFTDTQYF
TGTGCCAGCAGCTTAACTGGGACTTTCACAGATACGCAGTATTTT
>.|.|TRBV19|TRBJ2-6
CASSIRPSDSGANVLTF
TGTGCCAGTAGTATAAGGCCGTCGGACTCTGGGGCCAACGTCCTGACTTTC
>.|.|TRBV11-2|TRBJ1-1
CASSSLVRNTEAFF
TGTGCCAGCAGCTCCCTAGTCCGGAACACTGAAGCTTTCTTT
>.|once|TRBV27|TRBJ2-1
CASSLGRGGYNEQFF
TGTGCCAGCAGTTTGGGCAGGGGCGGATACAATGAGCAGTTCTTC
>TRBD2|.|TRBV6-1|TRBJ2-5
CASSGLAGGQETQYF
TGTGCCAGCAGTGGACTAGCGGGAGGGCAAGAGACCCAGTACTTC
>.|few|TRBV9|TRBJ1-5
CASSVEGGEGQPQHF
TGTGCCAGCAGCGTAGAAGGGGGGGAAGGCCAGCCCCAGCATTTT
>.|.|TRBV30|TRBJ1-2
CAWSGRDGGPRTF
TGTGCCTGGAGTGGGAGGGACGGTGGCCCGCGCACCTTC
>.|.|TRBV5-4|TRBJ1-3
CASSIDRKVESGGNTIYF
TGTGCCAGCAGCATAGACAGGAAGGTCGAATCGGGAGGAAACACCATATATTTT
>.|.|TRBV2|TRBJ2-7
CASSLSVYYEQYF
TGTGCCAGCAGTCTTTCGGTCTACTACGAGCAGTACTTC
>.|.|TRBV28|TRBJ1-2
CASSLQTGGTYGYTF
TGTGCCAGCAGTTTACAGACAGGTGGAACCTATGGCTACACCTTC
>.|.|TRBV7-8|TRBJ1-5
CASSLSGQGNQPQHF
TGTGCCAGCAGCTTATCCGGACAAGGCAATCAGCCCCAGCATTTT
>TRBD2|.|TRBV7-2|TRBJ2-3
CASSFSGGSTDTQYF
TGTGCCAGCAGCTTTAGCGGGGGAAGCACAGATACGCAGTATTTT
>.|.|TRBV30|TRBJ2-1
CAWSTSLAIYNEQFF
TGTGCCTGGTCGACGTCTCTCGCTATTTACAATGAGCAGTTCTTC
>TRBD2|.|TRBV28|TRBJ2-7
CASSKRGLAIDEQYF
TGTGCCAGCAGCAAGAGGGGACTAGCAATCGACGAGCAGTACTTC
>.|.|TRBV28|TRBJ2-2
CASTFRGSTGELFF
TGTGCCAGCACCTTCCGGGGTAGCACCGGGGAGCTGTTTTTT
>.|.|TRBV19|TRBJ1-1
CASSIFPAQGRVTEAFF
TGTGCCAGTAGTATCTTCCCGGCTCAGGGTAGGGTCACTGAAGCTTTCTTT
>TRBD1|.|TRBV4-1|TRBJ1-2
CASSQDPTGGWGYTF
TGCGCCAGCAGCCAGGATCCGACAGGGGGCTGGGGCTACACCTTC